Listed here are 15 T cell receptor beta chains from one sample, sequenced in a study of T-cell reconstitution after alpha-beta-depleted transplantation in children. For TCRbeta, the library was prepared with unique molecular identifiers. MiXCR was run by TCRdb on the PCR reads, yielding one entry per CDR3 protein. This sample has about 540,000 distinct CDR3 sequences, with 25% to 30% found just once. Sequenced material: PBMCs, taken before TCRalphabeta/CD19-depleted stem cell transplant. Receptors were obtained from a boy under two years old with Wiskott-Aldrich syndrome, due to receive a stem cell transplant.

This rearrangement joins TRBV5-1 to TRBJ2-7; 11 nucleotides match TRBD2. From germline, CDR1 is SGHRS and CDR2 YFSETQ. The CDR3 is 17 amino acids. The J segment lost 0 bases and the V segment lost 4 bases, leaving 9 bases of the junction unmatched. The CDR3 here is CASSRAPTSGGSYEQYF. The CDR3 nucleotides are TGCGCCAGCAGCCGCGCTCCCACTAGCGGGGGCTCCTACGAGCAGTACTTC. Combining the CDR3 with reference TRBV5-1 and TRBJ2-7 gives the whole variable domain KAGVTQTPRYLIKTRGQQVTLSCSPISGHRSVSWYQQTPGQGLQFLFEYFSETQRNKGNFPGRFSGRQFSNSRSEMNVSTLELGDSALYLCASSRAPTSGGSYEQYFGPGTRLTVT.

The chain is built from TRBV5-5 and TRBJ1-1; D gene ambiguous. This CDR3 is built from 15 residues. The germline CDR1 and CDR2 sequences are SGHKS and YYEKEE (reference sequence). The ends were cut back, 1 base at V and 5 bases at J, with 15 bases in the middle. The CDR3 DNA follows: TGTGCCAGCAGCTTGTCCGTTTTTTTCGGAACTGAAGCTTTCTTT. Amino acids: CASSLSVFFGTEAFF.

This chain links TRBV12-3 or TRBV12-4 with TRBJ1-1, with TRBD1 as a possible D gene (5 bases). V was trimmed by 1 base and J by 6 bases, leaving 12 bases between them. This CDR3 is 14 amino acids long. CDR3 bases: TGTGCCAGCAGTTTAGTGCCACAGGTCCCTGAAGCTTTCTTT. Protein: CASSLVPQVPEAFF.

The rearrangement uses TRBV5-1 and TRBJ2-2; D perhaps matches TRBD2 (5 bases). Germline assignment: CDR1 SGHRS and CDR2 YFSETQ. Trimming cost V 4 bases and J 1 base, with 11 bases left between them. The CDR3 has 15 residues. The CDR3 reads CASSTGGRNTGELFF. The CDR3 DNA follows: TGCGCCAGCAGCACCGGCGGGCGGAACACCGGGGAGCTGTTTTTT.

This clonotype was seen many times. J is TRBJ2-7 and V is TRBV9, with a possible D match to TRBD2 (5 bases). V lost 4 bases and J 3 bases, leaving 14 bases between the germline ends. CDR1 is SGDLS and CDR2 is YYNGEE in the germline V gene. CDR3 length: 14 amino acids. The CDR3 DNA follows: TGTGCCAGCAGCCCGGGTCTAGCCGGCTACGAGCAGTACTTC. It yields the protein CASSPGLAGYEQYF.

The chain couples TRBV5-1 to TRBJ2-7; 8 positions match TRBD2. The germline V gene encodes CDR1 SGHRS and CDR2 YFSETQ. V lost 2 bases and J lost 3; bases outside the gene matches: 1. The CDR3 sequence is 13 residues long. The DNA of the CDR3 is TGCGCCAGCAGCTTTAGCGGGGTCTACGAGCAGTACTTC. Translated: CASSFSGVYEQYF.

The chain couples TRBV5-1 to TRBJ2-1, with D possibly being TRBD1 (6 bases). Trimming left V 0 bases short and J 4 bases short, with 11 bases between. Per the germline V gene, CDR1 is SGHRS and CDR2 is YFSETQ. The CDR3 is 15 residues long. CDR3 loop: CASSLVRTEYNEQFF. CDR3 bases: TGCGCCAGCAGCTTGGTCCGGACAGAATACAATGAGCAGTTCTTC.

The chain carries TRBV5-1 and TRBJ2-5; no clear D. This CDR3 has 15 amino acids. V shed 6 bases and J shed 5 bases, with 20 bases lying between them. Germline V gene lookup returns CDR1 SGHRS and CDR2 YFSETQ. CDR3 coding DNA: TGCGCCAGCAACGGGCTGGGCTCACCTACGGAGACCCAGTACTTC. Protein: CASNGLGSPTETQYF.

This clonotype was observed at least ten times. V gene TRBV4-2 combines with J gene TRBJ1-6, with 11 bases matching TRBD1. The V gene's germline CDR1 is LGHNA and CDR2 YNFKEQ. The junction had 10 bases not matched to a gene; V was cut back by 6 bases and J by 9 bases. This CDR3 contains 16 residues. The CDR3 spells CASRPEPGQGGSPLHF. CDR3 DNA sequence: TGTGCCAGCAGACCGGAACCGGGACAGGGGGGTTCACCCCTCCACTTT.

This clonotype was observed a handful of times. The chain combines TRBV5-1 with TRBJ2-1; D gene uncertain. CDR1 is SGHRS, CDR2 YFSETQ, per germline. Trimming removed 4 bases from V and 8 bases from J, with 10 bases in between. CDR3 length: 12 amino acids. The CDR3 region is CASSPAGDEQFF. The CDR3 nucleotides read TGCGCCAGCAGCCCAGCAGGCGATGAGCAGTTCTTC.

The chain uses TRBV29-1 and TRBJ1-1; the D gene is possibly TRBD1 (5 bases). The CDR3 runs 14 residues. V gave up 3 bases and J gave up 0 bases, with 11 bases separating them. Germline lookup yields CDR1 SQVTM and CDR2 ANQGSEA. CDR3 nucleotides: TGCAGCGTTGAGGGGGGGGTTCTGAACACTGAAGCTTTCTTT. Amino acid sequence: CSVEGGVLNTEAFF.

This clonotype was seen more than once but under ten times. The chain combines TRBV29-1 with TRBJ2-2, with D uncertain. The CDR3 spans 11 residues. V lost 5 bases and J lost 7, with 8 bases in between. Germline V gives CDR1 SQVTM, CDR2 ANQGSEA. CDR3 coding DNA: TGCAGCGTTATAAGTTACGGGGAGCTGTTTTTT. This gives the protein CSVISYGELFF.

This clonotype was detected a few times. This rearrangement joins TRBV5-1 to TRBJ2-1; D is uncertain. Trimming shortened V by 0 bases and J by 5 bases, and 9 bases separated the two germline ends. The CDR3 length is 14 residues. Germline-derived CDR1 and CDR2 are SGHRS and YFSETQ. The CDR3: CASSLVFQNNEQFF. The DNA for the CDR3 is TGCGCCAGCAGCTTGGTTTTCCAAAACAATGAGCAGTTCTTC.

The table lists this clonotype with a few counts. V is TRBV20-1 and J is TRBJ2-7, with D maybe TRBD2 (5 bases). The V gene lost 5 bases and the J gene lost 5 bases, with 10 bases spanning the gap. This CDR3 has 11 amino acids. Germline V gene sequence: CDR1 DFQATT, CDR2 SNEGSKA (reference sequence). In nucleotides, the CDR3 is TGCAGTGCTGGGGTTAGCGACGAGCAGTACTTC. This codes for CSAGVSDEQYF.

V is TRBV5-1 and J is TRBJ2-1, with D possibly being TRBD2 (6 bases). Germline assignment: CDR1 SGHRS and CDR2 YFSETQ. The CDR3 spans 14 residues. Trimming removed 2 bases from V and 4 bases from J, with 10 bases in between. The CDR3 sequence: CASSFRDWYNEQFF. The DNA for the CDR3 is TGCGCCAGCAGCTTCCGGGACTGGTACAATGAGCAGTTCTTC. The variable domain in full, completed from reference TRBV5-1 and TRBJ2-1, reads KAGVTQTPRYLIKTRGQQVTLSCSPISGHRSVSWYQQTPGQGLQFLFEYFSETQRNKGNFPGRFSGRQFSNSRSEMNVSTLELGDSALYLCASSFRDWYNEQFFGPGTRLTVL.